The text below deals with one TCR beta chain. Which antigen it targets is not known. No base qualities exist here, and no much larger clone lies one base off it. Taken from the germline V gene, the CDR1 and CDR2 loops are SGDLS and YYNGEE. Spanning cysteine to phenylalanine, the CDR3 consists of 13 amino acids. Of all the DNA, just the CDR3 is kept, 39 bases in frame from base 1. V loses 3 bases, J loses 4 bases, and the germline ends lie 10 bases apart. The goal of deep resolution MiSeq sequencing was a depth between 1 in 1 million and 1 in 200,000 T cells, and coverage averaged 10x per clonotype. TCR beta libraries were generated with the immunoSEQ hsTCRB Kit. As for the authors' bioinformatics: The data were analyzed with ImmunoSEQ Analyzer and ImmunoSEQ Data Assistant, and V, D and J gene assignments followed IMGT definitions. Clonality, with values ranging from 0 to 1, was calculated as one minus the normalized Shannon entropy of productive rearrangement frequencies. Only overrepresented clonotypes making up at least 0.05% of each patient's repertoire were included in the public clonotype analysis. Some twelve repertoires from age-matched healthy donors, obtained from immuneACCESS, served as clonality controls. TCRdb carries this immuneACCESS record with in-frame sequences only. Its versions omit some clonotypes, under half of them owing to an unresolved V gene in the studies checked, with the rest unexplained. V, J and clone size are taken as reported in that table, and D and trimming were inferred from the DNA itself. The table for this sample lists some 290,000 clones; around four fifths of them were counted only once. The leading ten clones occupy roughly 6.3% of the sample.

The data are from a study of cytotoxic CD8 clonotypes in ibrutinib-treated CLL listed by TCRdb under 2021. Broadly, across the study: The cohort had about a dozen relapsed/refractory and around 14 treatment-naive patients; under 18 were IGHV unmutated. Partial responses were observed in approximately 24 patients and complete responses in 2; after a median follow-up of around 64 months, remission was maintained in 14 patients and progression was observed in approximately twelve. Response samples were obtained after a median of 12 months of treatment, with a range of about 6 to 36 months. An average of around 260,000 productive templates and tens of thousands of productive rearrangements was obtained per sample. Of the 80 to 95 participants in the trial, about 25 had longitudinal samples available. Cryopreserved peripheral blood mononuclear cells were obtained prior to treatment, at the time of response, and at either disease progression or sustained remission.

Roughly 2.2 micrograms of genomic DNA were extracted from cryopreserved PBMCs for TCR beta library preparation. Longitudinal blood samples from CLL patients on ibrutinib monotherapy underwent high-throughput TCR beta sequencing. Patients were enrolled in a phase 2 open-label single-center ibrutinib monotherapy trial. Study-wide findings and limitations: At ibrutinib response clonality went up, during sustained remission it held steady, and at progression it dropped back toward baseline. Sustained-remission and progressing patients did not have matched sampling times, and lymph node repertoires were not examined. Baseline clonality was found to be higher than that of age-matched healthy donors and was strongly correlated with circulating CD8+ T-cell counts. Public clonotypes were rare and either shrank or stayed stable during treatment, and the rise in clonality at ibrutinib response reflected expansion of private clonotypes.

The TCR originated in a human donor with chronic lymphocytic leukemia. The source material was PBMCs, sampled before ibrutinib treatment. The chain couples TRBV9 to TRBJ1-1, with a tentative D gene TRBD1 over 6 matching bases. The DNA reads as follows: TGTGCCAGCAGCGCGTTAGGGGGCACTGAAGCTTTCTTT. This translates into CASSALGGTEAFF.